The rows below give T cell receptor beta chains drawn from one sample of a study of blood T cell repertoires in COVID-19. Clones were read by immunoSEQ multiplex PCR, and TCRdb kept only the in-frame ones, dropping some. The repertoire includes hundreds of thousands of clones, 89% of them detected once, and around a tenth sits in the top ten. The sample taken for sequencing was PBMCs or T cells enriched from blood (not recorded which). These receptor sequences come from a woman aged 35 to 49 who had recovered from COVID-19. Each CDR3 is given with its conserved first and last residue. The order of the fields is D gene, J gene, V gene, clone size, CDR3 protein, CDR3 DNA. A D gene is named only where the DNA matches it firmly. Part of the rows lack a size; the others show once, few, many or a class for expanded clones.

>TRBD1|TRBJ1-2|TRBV2|.
CAGVNDRVMGGYTF
TGTGCCGGCGTTAATGACAGGGTTATGGGGGGCTACACCTTC
>.|TRBJ1-4|TRBV27|once
CASSAAGTNEKLFF
TGTGCCAGCAGTGCCGCGGGAACTAATGAAAAACTGTTTTTT
>TRBD2|TRBJ2-7|TRBV19|.
CASSIAGGYEQYF
TGTGCCAGTAGTATAGCGGGAGGGTACGAGCAGTACTTC
>.|TRBJ2-3|TRBV29-1|.
CSVQGSPTSTDTQYF
TGCAGCGTTCAGGGCAGCCCAACTAGCACAGATACGCAGTATTTT
>.|TRBJ2-7|TRBV28|.
CASSLGQTGGYEQYF
TGTGCCAGCAGTTTAGGGCAGACCGGTGGTTACGAGCAGTACTTC
>.|TRBJ1-1|TRBV5-1|.
CASSIQGYLNTEAFF
TGCGCCAGCAGCATACAGGGATACCTGAACACTGAAGCTTTCTTT
>.|TRBJ1-4|TRBV30|.
CAWSGVNEKLFF
TGTGCCTGGAGTGGCGTTAATGAAAAACTGTTTTTT
>.|TRBJ2-3|TRBV11-2|.
CASSSQVMRTDTQYF
TGTGCCAGCAGTTCACAGGTTATGAGGACAGATACGCAGTATTTT
>.|TRBJ2-1|TRBV6-2/TRBV6-3|.
CASSYSRGLEQFF
TGTGCCAGCAGTTACTCGCGGGGACTTGAGCAGTTCTTC
>.|TRBJ2-3|TRBV7-6|.
CASSLGGPSTDTQYF
TGTGCCAGCAGCTTAGGGGGGCCCTCCACAGATACGCAGTATTTT
>TRBD2|TRBJ2-1|TRBV28|.
CASSLAGGIYNEQFF
TGTGCCAGCAGTTTAGCGGGAGGTATATACAATGAGCAGTTCTTC
>.|TRBJ2-3|TRBV30|.
CAWSVGGGASDTQYF
TGTGCCTGGAGTGTAGGAGGGGGGGCATCAGATACGCAGTATTTT
>TRBD1|TRBJ1-6|TRBV28|.
CASSSPTGGNSPLHF
TGTGCCAGCAGTTCCCCGACAGGGGGCAATTCACCCCTCCACTTT
>.|TRBJ2-1|TRBV3-1/TRBV3-2|.
CASSQDDLFFRSASNEQFF
TGTGCCAGCAGCCAAGATGATTTATTCTTCCGGTCTGCGTCAAATGAGCAGTTCTTC
>TRBD1|TRBJ1-1|TRBV18|.
CASSPSGQGSGTEAFF
TGTGCCAGCTCACCGTCGGGACAGGGATCGGGGACTGAAGCTTTCTTT
>.|TRBJ1-1|TRBV21-1|few
CASSKYTEAFF
TGTGCCAGCAGCAAATATACTGAAGCTTTCTTT
>.|TRBJ1-1|TRBV11-3|.
CASSLESGSAFF
TGTGCCAGCAGCTTAGAAAGCGGTTCAGCTTTCTTT
>.|TRBJ2-1|TRBV5-4|.
CASSPWGAYNEQFF
TGTGCCAGCAGCCCCTGGGGGGCCTACAATGAGCAGTTCTTC
>.|TRBJ2-4|TRBV25-1|.
CASSPLLAKNIQYF
TGTGCCAGCAGTCCCCTACTAGCCAAAAACATTCAGTACTTC
>TRBD1|TRBJ1-4|TRBV30|once
CAWSGDRRSTNEKLFF
TGTGCCTGGAGCGGGGACAGGAGATCAACTAATGAAAAACTGTTTTTT
>.|TRBJ1-1|TRBV19|.
CASSIIGGYGTEAFF
TGTGCCAGTAGTATTATAGGAGGGTATGGGACTGAAGCTTTCTTT
>TRBD2|TRBJ2-1|TRBV27|.
CASSLWASGTSSYNEQFF
TGTGCCAGCAGTTTATGGGCTAGCGGGACCAGCTCCTACAATGAGCAGTTCTTC
>TRBD2|TRBJ2-1|TRBV5-1|.
CASSLEPTSGSGNEQFF
TGCGCCAGCAGCTTGGAACCGACTAGCGGGAGCGGCAATGAGCAGTTCTTC
>.|TRBJ2-5|TRBV11-3|.
CASTDSPDSTFGETQYF
TGTGCCAGCACCGACAGCCCGGACAGCACGTTCGGAGAGACCCAGTACTTC
>.|TRBJ1-2|TRBV10-3|once
CAISEVPGTNGYTF
TGTGCCATCAGTGAAGTCCCAGGAACAAATGGCTACACCTTC
>.|TRBJ2-1|TRBV28|.
CASSYRENYNEQFF
TGTGCCAGCAGCTACAGGGAGAACTACAATGAGCAGTTCTTC
>TRBD2|TRBJ2-3|TRBV11-3|.
CASSPRLAVGVTDTQYF
TGTGCCAGCAGCCCAAGACTAGCGGTTGGCGTCACAGATACGCAGTATTTT
>TRBD1|TRBJ1-5|TRBV4-1|.
CASSQAGTGGDQPQHF
TGCGCCAGCAGCCAAGCGGGGACAGGGGGAGATCAGCCCCAGCATTTT
>.|TRBJ1-5|TRBV12-3/TRBV12-4|.
CASSFIGGQPQHF
TGTGCCAGCAGTTTTATCGGGGGTCAGCCCCAGCATTTT
>TRBD1|TRBJ2-7|TRBV6-6|once
CASTLGQGLDYEQYF
TGTGCCAGCACCCTGGGACAGGGGCTAGACTACGAGCAGTACTTC
>TRBD1|TRBJ2-7|TRBV11-2|.
CASSLGGTAIPYEQYF
TGTGCCAGCAGCTTAGGGGGGACAGCCATCCCCTACGAGCAGTACTTC
>.|TRBJ2-1|TRBV9|.
CASSVRRLDNEQFF
TGTGCCAGCAGCGTTAGGCGGCTCGACAATGAGCAGTTCTTC
>TRBD1|TRBJ1-3|TRBV19|once
CASSTTGAGRGNTIYF
TGTGCCAGTAGCACGACAGGGGCCGGGCGTGGAAACACCATATATTTT
>TRBD1|TRBJ1-2|TRBV25-1|.
CASSASTGLDYGYTF
TGTGCCAGCAGTGCGTCGACAGGGCTGGACTATGGCTACACCTTC
>TRBD1|TRBJ1-2|TRBV3-1/TRBV3-2|.
CASSHGGDRVGGYTF
TGTGCCAGCAGCCATGGCGGGGACAGGGTGGGTGGCTACACCTTC
>TRBD1|TRBJ2-2|TRBV24-1|.
CATSRTGNTGELFF
TGTGCCACCAGTCGGACAGGGAACACCGGGGAGCTGTTTTTT
>.|TRBJ2-2|TRBV11-3|.
CASSPRQTGELFF
TGTGCCAGCAGCCCTAGACAGACCGGGGAGCTGTTTTTT
>TRBD2|TRBJ2-1|TRBV11-2|.
CASSLAGGPSNEQFF
TGTGCCAGCAGCTTAGCGGGAGGCCCCTCGAATGAGCAGTTCTTC
>.|TRBJ1-1|TRBV29-1|.
CSGGQMNTEAFF
TGCAGCGGGGGACAAATGAACACTGAAGCTTTCTTT
>.|TRBJ1-6|TRBV2|.
CASTRRGSPLHF
TGTGCCAGCACTCGTAGAGGCTCACCCCTCCACTTT
>.|TRBJ2-7|TRBV11-3|.
CASSLEGDSYEQYF
TGTGCCAGCAGCTTAGAGGGAGACTCCTACGAGCAGTACTTC
>TRBD1|TRBJ1-4|TRBV2|.
CASSEVGGQGNEKLFF
TGTGCCAGCAGTGAAGTTGGGGGACAGGGGAATGAAAAACTGTTTTTT